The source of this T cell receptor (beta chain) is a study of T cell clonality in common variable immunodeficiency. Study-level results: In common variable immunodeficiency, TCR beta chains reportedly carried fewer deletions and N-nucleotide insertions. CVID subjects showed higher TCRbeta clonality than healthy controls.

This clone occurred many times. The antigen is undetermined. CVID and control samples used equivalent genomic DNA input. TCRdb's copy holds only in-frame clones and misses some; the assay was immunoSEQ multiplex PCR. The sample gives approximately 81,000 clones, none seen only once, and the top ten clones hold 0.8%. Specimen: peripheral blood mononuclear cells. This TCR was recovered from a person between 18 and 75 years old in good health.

The CDR3 protein is CASSEYWAKETQYF. The sequenced part of the CDR3 DNA is TGTGCCAGCAGTGAATATTGGGCCAAAGAGACC. This rearrangement joins TRBV2 to TRBJ2-5; D is unresolved. The CDR3 end falls 3 residues outside the read, so it is completed with the germline J gene. V lost 2 bases to trimming and J lost 3 bases, with 10 bases between them. The germline V gene has CDR1 SNHLY and CDR2 FYNNEI. The CDR3 length is 14 residues.